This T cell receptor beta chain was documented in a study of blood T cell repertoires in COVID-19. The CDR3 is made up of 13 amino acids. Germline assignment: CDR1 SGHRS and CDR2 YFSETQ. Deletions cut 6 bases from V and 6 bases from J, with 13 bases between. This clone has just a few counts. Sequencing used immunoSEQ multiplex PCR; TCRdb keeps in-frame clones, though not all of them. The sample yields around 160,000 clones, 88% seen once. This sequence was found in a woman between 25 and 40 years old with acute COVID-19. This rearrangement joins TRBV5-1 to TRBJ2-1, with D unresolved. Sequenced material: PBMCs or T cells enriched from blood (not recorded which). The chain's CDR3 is CASTPDAGNEQFF. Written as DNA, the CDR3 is TGCGCCAGCACGCCCGATGCCGGCAATGAGCAGTTCTTC.